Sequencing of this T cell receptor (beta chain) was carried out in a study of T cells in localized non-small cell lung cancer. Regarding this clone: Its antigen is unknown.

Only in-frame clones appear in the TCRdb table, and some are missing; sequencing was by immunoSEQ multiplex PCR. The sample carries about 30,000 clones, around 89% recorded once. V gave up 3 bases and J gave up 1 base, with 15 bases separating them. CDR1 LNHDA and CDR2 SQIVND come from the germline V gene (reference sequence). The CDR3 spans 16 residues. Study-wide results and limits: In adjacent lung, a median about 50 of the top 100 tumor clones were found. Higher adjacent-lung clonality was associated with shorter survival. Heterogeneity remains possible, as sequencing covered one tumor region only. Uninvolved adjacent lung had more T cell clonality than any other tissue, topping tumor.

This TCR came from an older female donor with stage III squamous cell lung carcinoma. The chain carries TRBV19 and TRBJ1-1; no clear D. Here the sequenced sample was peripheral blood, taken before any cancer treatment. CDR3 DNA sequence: TGTGCCAGTAGTATCTCCTACTCGGTAGGGAACACTGAAGCTTTCTTT. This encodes CASSISYSVGNTEAFF.